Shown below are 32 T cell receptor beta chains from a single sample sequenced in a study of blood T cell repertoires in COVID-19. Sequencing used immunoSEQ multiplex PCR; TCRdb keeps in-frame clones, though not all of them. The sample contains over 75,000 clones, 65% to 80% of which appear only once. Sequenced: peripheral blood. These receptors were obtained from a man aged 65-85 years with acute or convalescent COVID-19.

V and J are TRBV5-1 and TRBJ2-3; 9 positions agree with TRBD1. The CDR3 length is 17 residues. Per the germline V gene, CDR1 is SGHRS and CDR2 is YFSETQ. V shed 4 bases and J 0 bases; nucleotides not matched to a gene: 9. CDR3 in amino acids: CASSRDRGFDSTDTQYF. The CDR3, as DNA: TGCGCCAGCAGCCGAGACAGGGGGTTCGATAGCACAGATACGCAGTATTTT.

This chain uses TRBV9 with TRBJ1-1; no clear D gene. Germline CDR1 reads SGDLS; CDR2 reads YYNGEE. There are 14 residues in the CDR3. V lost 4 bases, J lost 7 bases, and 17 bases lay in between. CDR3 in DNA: TGTGCCAGCAGCCCCCGGAGGGTTAAGGTTGAAGCTTTCTTT. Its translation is CASSPRRVKVEAFF.

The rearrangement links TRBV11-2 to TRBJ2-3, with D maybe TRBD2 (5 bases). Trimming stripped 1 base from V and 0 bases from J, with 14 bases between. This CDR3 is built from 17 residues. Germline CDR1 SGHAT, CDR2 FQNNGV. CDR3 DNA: TGTGCCAGCAGCTTAGTCTCGGGGTACACTAGCACAGATACGCAGTATTTT. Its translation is CASSLVSGYTSTDTQYF.

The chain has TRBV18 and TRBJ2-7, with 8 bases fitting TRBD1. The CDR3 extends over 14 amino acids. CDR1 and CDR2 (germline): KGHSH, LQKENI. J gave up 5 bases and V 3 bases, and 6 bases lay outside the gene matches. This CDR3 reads CASSPGGQGHEQYV. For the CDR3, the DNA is TGTGCCAGCTCACCTGGAGGACAGGGTCACGAGCAGTACGTC.

CDR3 bases: TGTGCCAGCAGTGACTTAACTTTGGGACAGGATAATGAAAAACTGTTTTTT. Translation gives CASSDLTLGQDNEKLFF. The V and J genes are TRBV25-1 and TRBJ1-4; 8 nucleotides line up with TRBD1. CDR3 length equals 17 residues. From germline, CDR1 is MGHDK and CDR2 SYGVNS. The ends lost 3 bases at V and 4 bases at J; junction bases unmatched: 10.

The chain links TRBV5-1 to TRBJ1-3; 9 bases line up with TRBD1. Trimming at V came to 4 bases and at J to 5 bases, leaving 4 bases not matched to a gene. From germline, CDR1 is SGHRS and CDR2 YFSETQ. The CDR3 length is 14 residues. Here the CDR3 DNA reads TGCGCCAGCAGCGATGGACAGGGGAGAAACACCATATATTTT. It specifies CASSDGQGRNTIYF. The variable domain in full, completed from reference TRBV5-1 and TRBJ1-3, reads KAGVTQTPRYLIKTRGQQVTLSCSPISGHRSVSWYQQTPGQGLQFLFEYFSETQRNKGNFPGRFSGRQFSNSRSEMNVSTLELGDSALYLCASSDGQGRNTIYFGEGSWLTVV.

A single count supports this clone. The CDR3 region has the DNA TGTGCCAGTAGTATACCCGCAGGGGCGAACACCGGGGAGCTGTTTTTT. Encoded protein: CASSIPAGANTGELFF. The V call is TRBV19, the J call TRBJ2-2, with a tentative D call TRBD1 (6 bases). The CDR3 is 16 amino acids. V lost 2 bases, J lost 0 bases, and 10 bases lay in between. Germline loops: CDR1 LNHDA, CDR2 SQIVND (reference sequence). Filled out from reference TRBV19 and TRBJ2-2, the complete variable domain reads DGGITQSPKYLFRKEGQNVTLSCEQNLNHDAMYWYRQDPGQGLRLIYYSQIVNDFQKGDIAEGYSVSREKKESFPLTVTSAQKNPTAFYLCASSIPAGANTGELFFGEGSRLTVL.

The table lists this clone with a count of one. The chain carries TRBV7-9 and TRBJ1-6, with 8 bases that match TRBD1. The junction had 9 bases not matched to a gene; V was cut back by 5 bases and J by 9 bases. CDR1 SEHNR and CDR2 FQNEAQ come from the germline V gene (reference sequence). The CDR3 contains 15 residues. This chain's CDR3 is CASSLDRVSASPLHF. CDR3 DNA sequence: TGTGCCAGCAGCCTGGACAGGGTATCAGCTTCACCCCTCCACTTT.

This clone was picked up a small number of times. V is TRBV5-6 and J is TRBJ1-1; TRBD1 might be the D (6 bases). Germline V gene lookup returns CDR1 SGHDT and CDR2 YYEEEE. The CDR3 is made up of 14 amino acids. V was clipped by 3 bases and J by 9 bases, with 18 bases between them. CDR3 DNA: TGTGCCAGCAGCTCCGCGGACAGCCGAGTGAAAGCTTTCTTT. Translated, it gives CASSSADSRVKAFF.

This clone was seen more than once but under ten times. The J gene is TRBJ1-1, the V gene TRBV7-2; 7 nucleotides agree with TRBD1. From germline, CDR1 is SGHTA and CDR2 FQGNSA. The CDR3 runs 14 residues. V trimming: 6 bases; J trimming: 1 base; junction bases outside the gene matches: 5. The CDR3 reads CASSIQGRNTEAFF. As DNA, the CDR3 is TGTGCCAGCAGTATACAGGGGAGGAACACTGAAGCTTTCTTT.

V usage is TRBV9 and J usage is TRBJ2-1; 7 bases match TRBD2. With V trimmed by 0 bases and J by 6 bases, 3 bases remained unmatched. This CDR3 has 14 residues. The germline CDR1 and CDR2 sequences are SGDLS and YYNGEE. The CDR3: CASSVGLASNEQFF. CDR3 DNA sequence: TGTGCCAGCAGCGTAGGACTAGCCTCCAATGAGCAGTTCTTC.

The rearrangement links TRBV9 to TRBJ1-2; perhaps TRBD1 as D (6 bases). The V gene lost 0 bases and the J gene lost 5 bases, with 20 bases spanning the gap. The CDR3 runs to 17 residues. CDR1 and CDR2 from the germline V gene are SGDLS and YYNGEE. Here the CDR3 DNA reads TGTGCCAGCAGCGTAGGATTAGACAGGCCCAAGGAGTATGGCTACACCTTC. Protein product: CASSVGLDRPKEYGYTF.

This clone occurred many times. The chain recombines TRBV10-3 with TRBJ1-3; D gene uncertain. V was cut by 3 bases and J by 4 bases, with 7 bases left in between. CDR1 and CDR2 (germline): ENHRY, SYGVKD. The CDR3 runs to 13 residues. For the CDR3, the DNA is TGTGCCATCAGTGAATCGTCGGGAAACACCATATATTTT. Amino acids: CAISESSGNTIYF.

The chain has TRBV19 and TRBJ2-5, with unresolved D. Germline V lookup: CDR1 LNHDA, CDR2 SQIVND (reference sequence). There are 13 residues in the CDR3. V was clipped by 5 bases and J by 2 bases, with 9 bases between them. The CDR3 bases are TGTGCCAGTAGTGCGAGCTATCAAGAGACCCAGTACTTC. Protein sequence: CASSASYQETQYF.

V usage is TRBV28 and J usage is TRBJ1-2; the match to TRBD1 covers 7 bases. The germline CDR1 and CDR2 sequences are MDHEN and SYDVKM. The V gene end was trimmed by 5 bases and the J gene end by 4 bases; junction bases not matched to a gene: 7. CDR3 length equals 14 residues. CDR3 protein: CASSPDRVGYGYTF. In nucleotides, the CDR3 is TGTGCCAGCAGTCCAGACAGGGTCGGCTATGGCTACACCTTC.

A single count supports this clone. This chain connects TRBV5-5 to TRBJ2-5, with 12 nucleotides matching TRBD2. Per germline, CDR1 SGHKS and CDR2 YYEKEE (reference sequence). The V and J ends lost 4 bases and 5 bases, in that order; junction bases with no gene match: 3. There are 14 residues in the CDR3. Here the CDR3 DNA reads TGTGCCAGCAGCCAGACTAGCGGGGGTGAGACCCAGTACTTC. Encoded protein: CASSQTSGGETQYF.

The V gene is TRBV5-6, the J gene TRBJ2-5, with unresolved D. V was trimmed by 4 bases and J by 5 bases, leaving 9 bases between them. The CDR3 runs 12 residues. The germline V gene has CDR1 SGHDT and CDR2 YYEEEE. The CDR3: CASSPVGETQYF. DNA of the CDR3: TGTGCCAGCAGCCCCGTCGGGGAGACCCAGTACTTC.

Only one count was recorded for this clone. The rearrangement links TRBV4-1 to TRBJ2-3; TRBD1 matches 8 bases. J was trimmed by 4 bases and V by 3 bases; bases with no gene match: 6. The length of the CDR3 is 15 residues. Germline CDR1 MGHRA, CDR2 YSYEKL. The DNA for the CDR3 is TGCGCCAGCAGCCACACAGGGGGGAGCCCAGATACGCAGTATTTT. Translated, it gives CASSHTGGSPDTQYF.

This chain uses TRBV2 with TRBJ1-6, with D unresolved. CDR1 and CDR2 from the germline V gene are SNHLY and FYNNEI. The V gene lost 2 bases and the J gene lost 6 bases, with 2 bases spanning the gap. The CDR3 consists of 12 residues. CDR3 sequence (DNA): TGTGCCAGCAGTGAACGTAATTCACCCCTCCACTTT. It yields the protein CASSERNSPLHF.

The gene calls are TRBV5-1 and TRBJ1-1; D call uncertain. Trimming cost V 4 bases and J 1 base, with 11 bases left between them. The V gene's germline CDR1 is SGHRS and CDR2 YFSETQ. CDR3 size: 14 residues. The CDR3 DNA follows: TGCGCCAGCAGCCGTGAGACGGGGAACACTGAAGCTTTCTTT. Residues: CASSRETGNTEAFF.

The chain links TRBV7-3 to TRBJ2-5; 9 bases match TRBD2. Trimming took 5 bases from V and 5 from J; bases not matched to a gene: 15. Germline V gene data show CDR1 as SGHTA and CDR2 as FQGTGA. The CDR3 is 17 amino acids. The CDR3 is CASSPHSKLAGAETQYF. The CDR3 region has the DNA TGTGCCAGCAGCCCACATTCGAAGTTAGCGGGGGCCGAGACCCAGTACTTC.

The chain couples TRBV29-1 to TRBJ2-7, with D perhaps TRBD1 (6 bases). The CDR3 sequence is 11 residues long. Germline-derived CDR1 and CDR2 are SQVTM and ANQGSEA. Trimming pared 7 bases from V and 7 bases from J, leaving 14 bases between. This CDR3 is CSAATGQEQYF. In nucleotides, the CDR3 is TGCAGCGCTGCCACAGGGCAAGAGCAGTACTTC.

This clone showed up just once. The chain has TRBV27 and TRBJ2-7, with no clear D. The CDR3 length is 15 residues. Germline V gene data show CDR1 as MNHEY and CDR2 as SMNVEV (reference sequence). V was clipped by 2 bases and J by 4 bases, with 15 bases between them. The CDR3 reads CASSLQLDAFYEQYF. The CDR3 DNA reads TGTGCCAGCAGTTTACAATTAGATGCCTTTTACGAGCAGTACTTC.

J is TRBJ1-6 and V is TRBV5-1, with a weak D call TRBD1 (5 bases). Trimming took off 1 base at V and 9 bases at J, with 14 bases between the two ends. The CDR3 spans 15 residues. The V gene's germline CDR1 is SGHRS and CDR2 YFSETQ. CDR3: CASSLWSQGSSPLHF. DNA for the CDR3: TGCGCCAGCAGCTTGTGGTCTCAGGGATCTTCACCCCTCCACTTT.

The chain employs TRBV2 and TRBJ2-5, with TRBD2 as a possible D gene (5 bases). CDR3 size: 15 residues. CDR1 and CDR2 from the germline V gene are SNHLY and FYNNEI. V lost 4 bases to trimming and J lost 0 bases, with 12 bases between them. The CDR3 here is CASSASSVYQETQYF. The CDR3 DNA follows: TGTGCCAGCAGTGCGAGTAGCGTATACCAAGAGACCCAGTACTTC.

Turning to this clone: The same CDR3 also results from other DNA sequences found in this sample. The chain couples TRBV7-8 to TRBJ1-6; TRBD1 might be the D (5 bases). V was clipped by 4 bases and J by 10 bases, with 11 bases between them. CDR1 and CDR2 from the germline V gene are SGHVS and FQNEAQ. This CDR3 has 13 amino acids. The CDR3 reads CASSSYRQSPLHF. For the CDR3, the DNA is TGTGCCAGCAGCTCGTACAGGCAGTCACCCCTCCACTTT.

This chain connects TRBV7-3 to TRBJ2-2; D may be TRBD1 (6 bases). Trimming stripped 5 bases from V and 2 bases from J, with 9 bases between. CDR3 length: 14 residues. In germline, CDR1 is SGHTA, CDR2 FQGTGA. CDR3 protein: CASSTDRNTGELFF. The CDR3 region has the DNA TGTGCCAGCAGCACGGACAGAAACACCGGGGAGCTGTTTTTT.

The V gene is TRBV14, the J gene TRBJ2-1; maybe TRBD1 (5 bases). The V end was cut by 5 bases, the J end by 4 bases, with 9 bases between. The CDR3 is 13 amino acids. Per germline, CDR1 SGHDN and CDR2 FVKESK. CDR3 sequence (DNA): TGTGCCAGCAGCTACTACAGGTACAATGAGCAGTTCTTC. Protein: CASSYYRYNEQFF.

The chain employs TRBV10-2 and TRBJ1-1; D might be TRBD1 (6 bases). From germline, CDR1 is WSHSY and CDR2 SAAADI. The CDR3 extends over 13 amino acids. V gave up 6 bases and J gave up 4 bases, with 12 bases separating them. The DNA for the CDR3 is TGCGCCAGCAGAAAAGGGACAAGCACTGAAGCTTTCTTT. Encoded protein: CASRKGTSTEAFF.

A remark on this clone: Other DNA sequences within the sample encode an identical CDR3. CDR3 region: CSVSGQGEEQYF. CDR3 nucleotides: TGCAGCGTCTCGGGACAGGGGGAAGAGCAGTACTTC. The rearrangement links TRBV29-1 to TRBJ2-7; TRBD1 aligns across 11 bases. From germline, CDR1 is SQVTM and CDR2 ANQGSEA. CDR3 size: 12 residues. V lost 6 bases, J lost 7 bases, and 5 bases stayed unmatched.

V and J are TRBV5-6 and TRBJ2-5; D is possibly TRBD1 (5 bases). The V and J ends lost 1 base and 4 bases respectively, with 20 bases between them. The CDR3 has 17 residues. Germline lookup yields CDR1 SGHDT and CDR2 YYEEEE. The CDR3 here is CASSLRARQTTLETQYF. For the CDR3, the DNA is TGTGCCAGCAGCTTGAGGGCCCGACAGACAACTTTAGAGACCCAGTACTTC.

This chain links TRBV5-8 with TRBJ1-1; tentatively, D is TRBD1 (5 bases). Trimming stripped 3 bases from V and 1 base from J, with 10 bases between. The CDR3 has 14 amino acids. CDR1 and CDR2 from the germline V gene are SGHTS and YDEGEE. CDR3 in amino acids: CASSSYQGNTEAFF. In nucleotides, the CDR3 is TGTGCCAGCAGCTCTTACCAGGGGAACACTGAAGCTTTCTTT.